This TCR beta chain was recorded in a study of T cells in Graves' hyperthyroidism and ophthalmopathy. Germline CDR1 reads LGHDT; CDR2 reads YNNKEL (reference sequence). V lost 4 bases and J 7 bases, leaving 13 bases between the germline ends. CDR3 length: 13 amino acids. This clonotype was found many times. RNA transcripts yielded amplified TCR beta CDR3 regions. The HTBI primer set served for first-round RT-PCR of the TCR CDR3. TCRdb reprocessed the multiplex PCR reads via MiXCR and lists one record per CDR3 protein. This sample carries around 530,000 distinct CDR3 sequences, roughly 15% of them seen once, and the ten largest clones take about 16%. Patients with ophthalmopathy all had a Clinical Activity Score of at least 3, a NOSPECS grade of at least 4 and duration under 3 months. Out of approximately 10 ml of fresh peripheral blood came the PBMCs.

The sequenced material came from blood. The J gene is TRBJ1-1, the V gene TRBV3-1, with D possibly matching TRBD1 (5 bases). This receptor was identified in a woman aged 18-30 years with Graves' ophthalmopathy. Here the CDR3 reads CASSPRGVGEAFF. The CDR3 DNA is TGTGCCAGCAGCCCGAGGGGAGTTGGTGAAGCTTTCTTT.